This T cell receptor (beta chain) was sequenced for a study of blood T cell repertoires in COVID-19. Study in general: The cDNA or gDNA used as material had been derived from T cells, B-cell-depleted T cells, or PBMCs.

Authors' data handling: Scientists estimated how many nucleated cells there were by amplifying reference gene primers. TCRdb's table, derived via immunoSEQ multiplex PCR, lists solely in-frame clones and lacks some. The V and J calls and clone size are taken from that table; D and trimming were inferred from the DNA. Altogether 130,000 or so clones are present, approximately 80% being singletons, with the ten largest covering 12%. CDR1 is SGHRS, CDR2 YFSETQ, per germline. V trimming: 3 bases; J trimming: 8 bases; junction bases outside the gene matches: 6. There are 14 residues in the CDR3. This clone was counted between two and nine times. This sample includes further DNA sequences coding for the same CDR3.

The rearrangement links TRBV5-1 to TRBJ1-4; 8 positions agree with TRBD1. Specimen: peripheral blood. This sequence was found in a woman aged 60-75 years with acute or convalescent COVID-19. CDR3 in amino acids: CASSSGQGDEKLFF. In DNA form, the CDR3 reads TGCGCCAGCAGCTCCGGACAGGGAGACGAAAAACTGTTTTTT.